One and the same sample provided the 14 T cell receptor beta chains below, sequenced in a study of OX40 agonist ivuxolimab in advanced cancers. Assay used: immunoSEQ multiplex PCR; TCRdb lists only in-frame clones, some missing. Seen here are 91,000 or so clones, more than 75% observed once, and the top ten hold around 1.8%. This material consisted of CD4+ or CD8+ T cells sorted from blood, taken in a trial of the OX40 agonist ivuxolimab. Receptors were obtained from an adult with an advanced solid tumor such as melanoma, head and neck, liver or kidney cancer.

This clone was observed once. The chain uses TRBV12-2 and TRBJ2-7; whether TRBD2, the table's D call, matches the DNA was not checked. TRBV12-2 is labeled a pseudogene. There are 16 residues in the CDR3. The CDR3 reads CASRCSGVINYYEQYF. The CDR3 DNA reads TGTGCAAGTCGCTGTTCCGGGGTTATAAACTACTACGAGCAGTACTTC.

This chain joins TRBV5-1 and TRBJ1-2; 9 bases agree with TRBD1. The CDR3 loop spans 15 amino acids. V shed 4 bases, J shed 4 bases, and the junction held 8 bases outside the gene matches. Germline lookup yields CDR1 SGHRS and CDR2 YFSETQ. This chain's CDR3 is CASSPRDREVYGYTF. As DNA, the CDR3 is TGCGCCAGCAGCCCACGGGACAGGGAAGTCTATGGCTACACCTTC.

V and J are TRBV5-4 and TRBJ1-5; D gene uncertain. V was clipped by 0 bases and J by 7 bases, with 8 bases between them. The germline CDR1 and CDR2 sequences are SGHNT and YYREEE (reference sequence). The CDR3 covers 13 residues. CDR3 DNA sequence: TGTGCCAGCAGCTTGGACCAAAAACAGCCCCAGCATTTT. This gives the protein CASSLDQKQPQHF.

J is TRBJ1-1 and V is TRBV5-1, with 8 bases matching TRBD1. The CDR3 has 14 residues. V lost 6 bases, J lost 3 bases, and 7 bases stayed unmatched. Germline CDR1 reads SGHRS; CDR2 reads YFSETQ. The CDR3 DNA reads TGCGCCAGCACCAACAGGGGGAAGGACACTGAAGCTTTCTTT. This codes for CASTNRGKDTEAFF.

The chain has TRBV23-1 and TRBJ2-7, with TRBD1 matching 9 bases. TRBV23-1 is marked as an open reading frame, function uncertain. With 7 bases clipped from V and 4 bases from J, the junction kept 8 bases outside the gene matches. CDR3 length: 14 amino acids. CDR3 nucleotide sequence: TGCGCCAGCATCACCGGGACAGGGATTTACGAGCAGTACTTC. Encoded protein: CASITGTGIYEQYF.

This clone was recorded a few times. The rearrangement uses TRBV10-3 and TRBJ1-2; 8 nucleotides line up with TRBD1. Trimming at V came to 4 bases and at J to 8 bases, leaving 12 bases not matched to a gene. The CDR3 runs to 15 residues. CDR1 ENHRY and CDR2 SYGVKD come from the germline V gene. The CDR3 region is CAISGQGQAEWGYTF. The CDR3 DNA reads TGTGCCATCAGTGGACAGGGACAGGCAGAGTGGGGCTACACCTTC.

The chain carries TRBV5-4 and TRBJ1-2; D unresolved. CDR3 size: 14 residues. The germline V and J ends were trimmed by 4 bases and 4 bases, with 14 bases remaining between them. CDR1 is SGHNT, CDR2 YYREEE, per germline (reference sequence). This chain's CDR3 is CASSKRTDLYGYTF. The CDR3 bases are TGTGCCAGCAGCAAAAGGACCGACCTCTATGGCTACACCTTC. The full variable domain, completed using reference TRBV5-4 and TRBJ1-2, is ETGVTQSPTHLIKTRGQQVTLRCSSQSGHNTVSWYQQALGQGPQFIFQYYREEENGRGNFPPRFSGLQFPNYSSELNVNALELDDSALYLCASSKRTDLYGYTFGSGTRLTVV.

V gene TRBV10-3 combines with J gene TRBJ2-2, with D possibly being TRBD1 (6 bases). The germline gives CDR1 ENHRY, CDR2 SYGVKD. Trimming took 7 bases from V and 3 from J, leaving 12 bases between them. The CDR3 sequence is 14 residues long. The CDR3: CAIKGTTYTGELFF. The DNA of the CDR3 is TGTGCCATCAAGGGGACAACTTACACCGGGGAGCTGTTTTTT.

The rearrangement links TRBV20-1 to TRBJ2-3; D call uncertain. V lost 3 bases and J lost 7, with 8 bases in between. In germline, CDR1 is DFQATT, CDR2 SNEGSKA (reference sequence). There are 11 residues in the CDR3. The CDR3 DNA sequence: TGCAGTGCTAGTGGGCCCAATACGCAGTATTTT. Its translation is CSASGPNTQYF.

The chain employs TRBV27 and TRBJ1-5; TRBD1 matches 7 bases. With V trimmed by 6 bases and J by 3 bases, 2 bases remained unmatched. Germline lookup yields CDR1 MNHEY and CDR2 SMNVEV (reference sequence). This CDR3 is built from 13 residues. The CDR3 reads CASRGQLNQPQHF. The CDR3 DNA reads TGTGCCAGCAGGGGACAGCTCAATCAGCCCCAGCATTTT.

With respect to this clone: Other DNA sequences in this sample translate to the same CDR3. V and J are TRBV5-1 and TRBJ2-2; 7 nucleotides line up with TRBD2. V trimming: 0 bases; J trimming: 2 bases; junction bases outside the gene matches: 1. Germline assignment: CDR1 SGHRS and CDR2 YFSETQ. This CDR3 contains 15 residues. DNA for the CDR3: TGCGCCAGCAGCTTGGGCGGGAGTAACACCGGGGAGCTGTTTTTT. Translation gives CASSLGGSNTGELFF.

The chain couples TRBV5-1 to TRBJ2-1; 12 bases match TRBD2. Germline assignment: CDR1 SGHRS and CDR2 YFSETQ. The CDR3 runs to 16 residues. The V gene end was trimmed by 7 bases and the J gene end by 7 bases; junction bases not matched to a gene: 12. The CDR3 region is CASYRTSGAGKNEQFF. The DNA for the CDR3 is TGCGCCAGCTACCGGACTAGCGGGGCCGGGAAAAATGAGCAGTTCTTC.

This chain connects TRBV11-2 to TRBJ1-6; 9 bases match TRBD1. This CDR3 region has 15 residues. The germline V gene has CDR1 SGHAT and CDR2 FQNNGV. Losses at the gene ends were 4 bases for V and 5 bases for J; bases not matched to a gene: 3. CDR3 DNA sequence: TGTGCCAGCAGCTCACAGGGGGCCCATAATTCACCCCTCCACTTT. Amino acid sequence: CASSSQGAHNSPLHF.

The chain recombines TRBV6-4 with TRBJ2-4; 15 bases fit TRBD2. Trimming cost V 6 bases and J 3 bases; bases outside gene matches: 9. The CDR3 has 18 residues. CDR1 and CDR2 (germline): MRHNA, SNTAGT. The DNA for the CDR3 is TGTGCCAGCAGCGACCGGACTAGCGGGAGGGTGATCAAAAACATTCAGTACTTC. Protein product: CASSDRTSGRVIKNIQYF.